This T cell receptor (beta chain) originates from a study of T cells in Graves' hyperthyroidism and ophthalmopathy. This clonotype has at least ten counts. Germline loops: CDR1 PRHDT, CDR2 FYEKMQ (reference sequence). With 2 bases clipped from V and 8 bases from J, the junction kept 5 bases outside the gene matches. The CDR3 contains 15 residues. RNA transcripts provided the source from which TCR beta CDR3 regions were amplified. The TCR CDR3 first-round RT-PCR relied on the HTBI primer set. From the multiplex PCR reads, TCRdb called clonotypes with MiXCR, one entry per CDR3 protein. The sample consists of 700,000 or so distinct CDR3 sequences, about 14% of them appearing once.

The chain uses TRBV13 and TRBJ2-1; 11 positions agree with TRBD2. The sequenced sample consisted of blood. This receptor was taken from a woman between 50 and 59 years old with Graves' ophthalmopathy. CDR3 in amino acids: CASSLKVAGGYEQFF. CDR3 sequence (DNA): TGTGCCAGCAGCTTAAAGGTAGCGGGGGGGTATGAGCAGTTCTTC.